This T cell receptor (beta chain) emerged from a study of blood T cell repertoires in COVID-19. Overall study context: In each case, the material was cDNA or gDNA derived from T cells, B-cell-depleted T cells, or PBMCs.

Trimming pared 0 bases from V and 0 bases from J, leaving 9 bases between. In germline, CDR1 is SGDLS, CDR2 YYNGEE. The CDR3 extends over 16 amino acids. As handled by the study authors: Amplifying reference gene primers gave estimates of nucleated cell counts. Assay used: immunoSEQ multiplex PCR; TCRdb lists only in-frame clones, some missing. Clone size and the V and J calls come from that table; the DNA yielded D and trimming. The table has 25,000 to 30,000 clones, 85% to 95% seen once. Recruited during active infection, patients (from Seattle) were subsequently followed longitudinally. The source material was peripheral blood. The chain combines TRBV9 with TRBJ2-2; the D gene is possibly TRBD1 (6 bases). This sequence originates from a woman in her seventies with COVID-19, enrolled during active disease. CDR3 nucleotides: TGTGCCAGCAGCGTAGGGACAGACGCGAACACCGGGGAGCTGTTTTTT. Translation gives CASSVGTDANTGELFF.